Below are 16 T cell receptor beta chains sequenced from a single sample in a study of neurological immune-mediated disorders (dated by TCRdb to between 2018 and 2021). Receptor amplification or capture employed 5' RACE. The instrument was an Illumina HiSeq 2500. TCRdb handled the public reads itself, with Q25 trimming in fastp and clone calling in MiXCR, and kept productive beta chains. Rows are unified per CDR3 protein, each entry keeping the most common DNA and genes. The sample has about 46,000 distinct CDR3 sequences on record, about 2% of them singletons. Around 2.3% of the sample lies in the top ten. Sequenced: PBMCs. The receptor set was obtained from a woman in her thirties or forties with multiple sclerosis.

This clonotype came up many times. This chain joins TRBV6-6 and TRBJ1-3; D is unresolved. The CDR3 has 15 residues. Germline lookup yields CDR1 MNHNY and CDR2 SVGAGI (reference sequence). The V end was cut by 8 bases, the J end by 3 bases, with 17 bases between. CDR3 in DNA: TGTGCCAGCCACAGTCGGGAAAATGTTGGAAACACCATATATTTT. Amino acid sequence: CASHSRENVGNTIYF.

The sample holds many counts of this clonotype. The chain employs TRBV5-1 and TRBJ1-2; 7 bases align to TRBD1. CDR3 size: 15 residues. V lost 0 bases and J lost 7; bases outside the gene matches: 9. Germline lookup yields CDR1 SGHRS and CDR2 YFSETQ. The DNA for the CDR3 is TGCGCCAGCAGCTTGGGAGTACAGGGGATATTTGGCTACACCTTC. Translating it yields CASSLGVQGIFGYTF.

This clonotype has at least ten counts. The V call is TRBV20-1, the J call TRBJ1-4; 7 positions match TRBD1. The germline gives CDR1 DFQATT, CDR2 SNEGSKA (reference sequence). The CDR3 loop spans 13 amino acids. J lost 8 bases, V lost 2 bases, and 5 bases had no gene match. The CDR3 reads CSARPEGQEKLFF. DNA for the CDR3: TGCAGTGCTAGACCCGAGGGACAGGAAAAACTGTTTTTT.

This clonotype was counted at least ten times. The DNA for the CDR3 is TGCGCCAGCAGCTTAGCGGACAACTATAATTCACCCCTCCACTTT. This gives the protein CASSLADNYNSPLHF. V is TRBV5-1 and J is TRBJ1-6, with D possibly being TRBD1 (5 bases). Germline V CDR1 and CDR2: SGHRS, YFSETQ. V was cut by 2 bases and J by 3 bases, with 9 bases left in between. This CDR3 contains 15 residues.

The sample holds many counts of this clonotype. V is TRBV5-1 and J is TRBJ1-2; possibly TRBD1 for D (6 bases). V dropped 4 bases and J dropped 8 bases, with 15 bases sitting between them. The germline V gene encodes CDR1 SGHRS and CDR2 YFSETQ. The CDR3 is made up of 13 amino acids. CDR3 sequence: CASSGAGAEGYTF. The CDR3 region has the DNA TGCGCCAGCAGCGGTGCGGGGGCGGAGGGCTACACCTTC.

There are many counts of this clonotype. The V call is TRBV11-2, the J call TRBJ2-7; D is unclear. The V gene's germline CDR1 is SGHAT and CDR2 FQNNGV. The V and J ends lost 5 bases and 2 bases respectively, with 13 bases between them. The CDR3 extends over 14 amino acids. CDR3 sequence (DNA): TGTGCCAGCAGCCCGGCGACACTCGCCTACGAGCAGTACTTC. Translating it yields CASSPATLAYEQYF.

This clonotype showed up many times. The CDR3 region is CASSLFGGNSYNEQFF. The DNA of the CDR3 is TGTGCCAGCTCACTATTCGGGGGGAACTCCTACAATGAGCAGTTCTTC. The chain is built from TRBV18 and TRBJ2-1; 7 nucleotides agree with TRBD2. Looked up from germline, CDR1 is KGHSH and CDR2 is LQKENI. This CDR3 has 16 amino acids. V lost 4 bases and J lost 0; bases outside the gene matches: 6.

The table lists this clonotype with many counts. CDR3 nucleotide sequence: TGCAGTGCTACGACTAGCGGACTCACAGATACGCAGTATTTT. The encoded protein is CSATTSGLTDTQYF. This rearrangement joins TRBV20-1 to TRBJ2-3, with TRBD2 identical over 9 bases. Germline loops: CDR1 DFQATT, CDR2 SNEGSKA (reference sequence). The CDR3 consists of 14 residues. The junction had 4 bases not matched to a gene; V was cut back by 4 bases and J by 2 bases.

This clonotype was observed at least ten times. The chain recombines TRBV9 with TRBJ1-2; D not certain. Trimming stripped 4 bases from V and 3 bases from J, with 10 bases between. From germline, CDR1 is SGDLS and CDR2 YYNGEE. The CDR3 totals 13 residues. CDR3 protein: CASSSTRDYGYTF. The CDR3, as DNA: TGTGCCAGCAGCAGTACCAGAGACTATGGCTACACCTTC. The full variable domain, in which reference TRBV9 and TRBJ1-2 provide the parts outside the CDR3, is DSGVTQTPKHLITATGQRVTLRCSPRSGDLSVYWYQQSLDQGLQFLIQYYNGEERAKGNILERFSAQQFPDLHSELNLSSLELGDSALYFCASSSTRDYGYTFGSGTRLTVV.

The chain uses TRBV20-1 and TRBJ2-1; 8 positions match TRBD2. There are 17 residues in the CDR3. With V trimmed by 1 base and J by 4 bases, 12 bases remained unmatched. Germline CDR1 reads DFQATT; CDR2 reads SNEGSKA (reference sequence). The CDR3 sequence is CSARAGRGGGNYNEQFF. CDR3 nucleotide sequence: TGCAGTGCTAGAGCCGGTCGGGGGGGAGGGAATTACAATGAGCAGTTCTTC.

At least ten counts were recorded for this clonotype. The chain is built from TRBV7-2 and TRBJ1-1; TRBD1 is a possible D gene (5 bases). The germline gives CDR1 SGHTA, CDR2 FQGNSA. The CDR3 extends over 14 amino acids. The germline V and J ends were trimmed by 5 bases and 3 bases, with 13 bases remaining between them. CDR3 residues: CASSPQVGDTEAFF. The DNA of the CDR3 is TGTGCCAGCAGCCCTCAGGTGGGGGACACTGAAGCTTTCTTT.

This clonotype was seen many times. The chain uses TRBV5-1 and TRBJ2-1; D is undetermined. CDR3 size: 12 residues. Looked up from germline, CDR1 is SGHRS and CDR2 is YFSETQ. V was clipped by 0 bases and J by 9 bases, with 7 bases between them. DNA for the CDR3: TGCGCCAGCAGCTTGGCAGGAGCTGAGCAGTTCTTC. Its protein is CASSLAGAEQFF. Full variable domain (outside the CDR3, taken from reference TRBV5-1 and TRBJ2-1): KAGVTQTPRYLIKTRGQQVTLSCSPISGHRSVSWYQQTPGQGLQFLFEYFSETQRNKGNFPGRFSGRQFSNSRSEMNVSTLELGDSALYLCASSLAGAEQFFGPGTRLTVL.

This clonotype has at least ten counts. This chain joins TRBV18 and TRBJ1-1, with 8 bases matching TRBD1. The CDR3 length is 14 residues. The germline CDR1 and CDR2 sequences are KGHSH and LQKENI. The J segment lost 1 base and the V segment lost 3 bases, leaving 1 base of the junction unmatched. This CDR3 reads CASSPGQANTEAFF. CDR3 coding DNA: TGTGCCAGCTCACCGGGACAGGCGAACACTGAAGCTTTCTTT.

A few counts support this clonotype. This could be a read error, since a much larger clone is one nucleotide away. This chain connects TRBV7-9 to TRBJ2-5; TRBD1 might be the D (5 bases). V lost 4 bases, J lost 5 bases, and 14 bases lay in between. This CDR3 has 14 amino acids. Germline loops: CDR1 SEHNR, CDR2 FQNEAQ (reference sequence). The CDR3 coding sequence is TGTGCCAGCAGCTCCCGAAAGGGGCGGGAGACCCAGTACTTC. It translates to CASSSRKGRETQYF.

This clonotype was seen at least ten times. The chain joins TRBV5-1 to TRBJ2-7; D possibly uses TRBD1 or TRBD2 (5 bases each). The CDR3 length is 13 residues. Germline CDR1 SGHRS, CDR2 YFSETQ. Trimming shortened V by 6 bases and J by 0 bases, and 10 bases separated the two germline ends. The CDR3 sequence: CASKRGDSYEQYF. The CDR3 DNA follows: TGCGCCAGCAAACGAGGGGACTCCTACGAGCAGTACTTC.

This clonotype occurred many times. V gene TRBV20-1 combines with J gene TRBJ1-5; D possibly corresponds to TRBD1 (6 bases). Trimming cost V 0 bases and J 6 bases, with 18 bases left between them. Germline loops: CDR1 DFQATT, CDR2 SNEGSKA (reference sequence). This CDR3 is built from 16 residues. CDR3 sequence: CSARDSAGEVIQPQHF. Written as DNA, the CDR3 is TGCAGTGCTAGAGATAGCGCAGGGGAAGTAATTCAGCCCCAGCATTTT.